A selection of T cell receptor beta chains follows, all from one sample in a study of human T cells and chemical hapten exposure. TCRdb recomputed calls from the RACE reads with MiXCR, one row per CDR3 protein. The data show some 50,000 distinct CDR3 sequences, 3.5% to 4.5% seen once. What was sequenced was whole blood. These TCRs come from a female donor in good health. Some clones in this sample may be carry-over from other donors' samples. Both conserved end residues are part of each CDR3. D genes are given only for firm matches. Clone size is stated in some rows and not others, as once, few, many or a class when expanded.

large | 17 | TRBJ2-6 | - | TRBV6-4 | CASATAGDNSGANVLTF | TGTGCCAGCGCTACGGCAGGGGACAACTCTGGGGCCAACGTCCTGACTTTC
many | 15 | TRBJ1-2 | TRBD1 | TRBV12-3/TRBV12-4 | CASGGDRERDYGYTF | TGTGCCAGCGGGGGGGACAGGGAGAGGGACTATGGCTACACCTTC
many | 14 | TRBJ2-5 | - | TRBV5-1 | CASSLVGREETQYF | TGCGCCAGCAGCTTGGTTGGTCGTGAAGAGACCCAGTACTTC
many | 13 | TRBJ2-3 | - | TRBV5-6 | CASHRVATDTQYF | TGTGCCAGCCACAGGGTGGCGACAGATACGCAGTATTTT
few | 15 | TRBJ1-6 | - | TRBV6-1 | CASSEPIGQRSPLHF | TGTGCCAGCAGTGAACCCATTGGACAACGATCACCCCTCCACTTT
many | 14 | TRBJ1-6 | - | TRBV3-1 | CASSREGPNSPLHF | TGTGCCAGCAGCCGAGAAGGTCCGAATTCACCCCTCCACTTT
many | 15 | TRBJ2-3 | TRBD1 | TRBV7-2 | CASSLGTGVRNTQYF | TGTGCCAGCAGCTTAGGGACAGGGGTTCGTAATACGCAGTATTTT
few | 14 | TRBJ2-1 | - | TRBV2 | CASSGEHGGVSLRF | TGTGCCAGCAGTGGAGAACACGGAGGGGTTAGTCTTCGATTC
many | 15 | TRBJ1-1 | - | TRBV5-1 | CASSLGRAMNTEAFF | TGCGCCAGCAGCTTGGGGCGGGCGATGAACACTGAAGCTTTCTTT
many | 12 | TRBJ2-7 | - | TRBV6-2/TRBV6-3 | CASSGDTAEQYF | TGTGCCAGCAGTGGGGACACGGCCGAGCAGTACTTC
few | 13 | TRBJ1-2 | TRBD1 | TRBV27 | CASTGQGIYGYTF | TGTGCCAGCACCGGACAGGGTATATATGGCTACACCTTC
many | 16 | TRBJ2-5 | TRBD2 | TRBV20-1 | CSALLAGGDGVETQYF | TGCAGTGCACTACTAGCGGGGGGGGATGGGGTAGAGACCCAGTACTTC
many | 15 | TRBJ2-4 | - | TRBV7-6 | CASSPGPLPKNIQYF | TGTGCCAGCAGCCCAGGCCCCTTGCCCAAAAACATTCAGTACTTC
many | 15 | TRBJ2-7 | TRBD1 | TRBV18 | CASSPPGQGVGEQYF | TGTGCCAGCTCACCGCCGGGACAGGGGGTCGGCGAGCAGTACTTC
many | 18 | TRBJ2-3 | - | TRBV7-2 | CASSPKGLRDVTVGTQYF | TGTGCCAGCAGCCCAAAGGGGCTGCGGGACGTAACCGTCGGTACGCAGTATTTT
many | 14 | TRBJ2-7 | TRBD1 | TRBV29-1 | CSVPRTGSSGEQYF | TGCAGCGTCCCCCGGACAGGATCCTCCGGCGAGCAGTACTTC
many | 14 | TRBJ2-5 | - | TRBV5-5 | CASSPRDYWQTQYF | TGTGCCAGCAGCCCACGAGATTATTGGCAGACCCAGTACTTC
many | 14 | TRBJ2-3 | TRBD2 | TRBV11-2 | CAGHSGGATDTQYF | TGTGCCGGCCACAGCGGGGGGGCCACAGATACGCAGTATTTT
many | 13 | TRBJ2-2 | - | TRBV11-3 | CASSIQEAGELFF | TGTGCCAGCAGTATACAGGAGGCCGGGGAGCTGTTTTTT
many | 14 | TRBJ2-3 | - | TRBV20-1 | CSATGPSSTDTQYF | TGCAGTGCTACGGGACCCTCTAGCACAGATACGCAGTATTTT
many | 15 | TRBJ1-5 | TRBD1 | TRBV6-1 | CASPYRTGGNQPQHF | TGTGCCAGCCCTTATAGGACAGGCGGCAATCAGCCCCAGCATTTT
many | 13 | TRBJ2-7 | - | TRBV20-1 | CSARGDGPYEQYF | TGCAGTGCTAGAGGGGACGGACCCTACGAGCAGTACTTC
many | 15 | TRBJ1-3 | - | TRBV20-1 | CSARDGPTSGNTIYF | TGCAGTGCTAGAGATGGGCCAACCTCTGGAAACACCATATATTTT
many | 17 | TRBJ2-3 | - | TRBV3-1 | CASSQYQATSRPDTQYF | TGTGCCAGCAGCCAATATCAGGCGACTAGTAGGCCAGATACGCAGTATTTT
few | 12 | TRBJ1-1 | TRBD1 | TRBV6-5 | CASRPGQGLAFF | TGTGCCAGCAGGCCCGGACAGGGGTTAGCTTTCTTT
many | 13 | TRBJ2-5 | - | TRBV6-5 | CASSYTYEETQYF | TGTGCCAGCAGTTACACTTACGAAGAGACCCAGTACTTC
few | 14 | TRBJ2-7 | - | TRBV27 | CASSSLDGPYEQYF | TGTGCCAGCAGTTCTTTAGACGGGCCCTACGAGCAGTACTTC
many | 15 | TRBJ1-5 | - | TRBV27 | CASSLGRGGNQPQHF | TGTGCCAGCAGTTTAGGCAGGGGTGGCAATCAGCCCCAGCATTTT
many | 14 | TRBJ1-4 | TRBD1 | TRBV12-3/TRBV12-4 | CASRPGQWTEKLFF | TGTGCCAGCAGGCCGGGACAGTGGACTGAAAAACTGTTTTTT
few | 15 | TRBJ1-1 | - | TRBV5-1 | CASSPRTDLNTEAFF | TGCGCCAGCAGCCCACGGACAGACCTGAACACTGAAGCTTTCTTT
many | 16 | TRBJ1-6 | - | TRBV20-1 | CSARDPEGDDNSPLHF | TGCAGTGCTAGAGATCCAGAGGGTGATGATAATTCACCCCTCCACTTT
many | 17 | TRBJ2-3 | TRBD2 | TRBV20-1 | CSARVTSGGPSTDTQYF | TGCAGTGCTAGAGTGACTAGCGGGGGGCCAAGCACAGATACGCAGTATTTT
many | 16 | TRBJ1-4 | TRBD1 | TRBV13 | CASSLGVQGMNEKLFF | TGTGCCAGCAGCTTAGGGGTACAGGGGATGAATGAAAAACTGTTTTTT
few | 16 | TRBJ2-6 | - | TRBV5-1 | CASSLAPQDGANVLTF | TGCGCCAGCAGCTTGGCCCCCCAAGATGGGGCCAACGTCCTGACTTTC
many | 16 | TRBJ2-3 | TRBD2 | TRBV25-1 | CASSGSGGPYTDTQYF | TGTGCCAGCAGTGGGTCGGGGGGGCCATACACAGATACGCAGTATTTT
many | 16 | TRBJ2-1 | - | TRBV7-6 | CASSFGGRLGVNEQFF | TGTGCCAGCAGCTTCGGGGGAAGGCTAGGGGTCAATGAGCAGTTCTTC
many | 14 | TRBJ1-2 | TRBD1 | TRBV27 | CASSSRTGVRGYTF | TGTGCCAGCAGCTCCCGAACAGGGGTTAGGGGCTACACCTTC
many | 14 | TRBJ1-2 | - | TRBV7-9 | CASSFPGRNYGYTF | TGTGCCAGCAGCTTCCCAGGACGGAACTATGGCTACACCTTC
few | 14 | TRBJ1-1 | - | TRBV29-1 | CSGAPRGRYTEAFF | TGCAGCGGCGCCCCTCGGGGTAGGTACACTGAAGCTTTCTTT
few | 15 | TRBJ2-1 | - | TRBV29-1 | CSVEGMDRTYNEQFF | TGCAGCGTTGAAGGTATGGACAGAACCTACAATGAGCAGTTCTTC
few | 15 | TRBJ2-7 | - | TRBV7-9 | CASSPKRDGVDEQYF | TGTGCCAGCTCCCCGAAAAGGGACGGGGTCGACGAGCAGTACTTC
many | 14 | TRBJ1-2 | - | TRBV19 | CATRPGGRGYGYTF | TGTGCCACCCGACCCGGGGGACGGGGCTATGGCTACACCTTC
many | 14 | TRBJ2-7 | - | TRBV12-5 | CASGLGLAAYEQYF | TGTGCTAGTGGTTTGGGACTCGCAGCCTACGAGCAGTACTTC
many | 13 | TRBJ1-1 | - | TRBV5-1 | CASQLGGGTEAFF | TGCGCCAGCCAACTTGGGGGAGGCACTGAAGCTTTCTTT
many | 14 | TRBJ2-6 | - | TRBV27 | CAAGDISGANVLTF | TGTGCCGCGGGCGACATCTCTGGGGCCAACGTCCTGACTTTC
many | 16 | TRBJ2-7 | - | TRBV4-3 | CASSRQTRKLSYEQYF | TGCGCCAGCAGCCGCCAGACCCGCAAACTCTCCTACGAGCAGTACTTC
many | 23 | TRBJ1-5 | TRBD1 | TRBV14 | CASSLLTPGQENHFAYSNQPQHF | TGTGCCAGCAGCCTACTGACGCCGGGACAGGAAAACCACTTCGCCTATAGCAATCAGCCCCAGCATTTT
- | 15 | TRBJ2-3 | - | TRBV3-1 | CASSLGSASTDTQYF | TGTGCCAGCAGCCTTGGTTCCGCTAGCACAGATACGCAGTATTTT
many | 16 | TRBJ2-3 | TRBD2 | TRBV20-1 | CSARDPSGGWTDTQYF | TGCAGTGCTAGAGACCCTAGCGGGGGCTGGACAGATACGCAGTATTTT
many | 14 | TRBJ2-1 | - | TRBV19 | CASDPGSSYNEQFF | TGTGCCAGTGACCCAGGGAGCTCCTACAATGAGCAGTTCTTC